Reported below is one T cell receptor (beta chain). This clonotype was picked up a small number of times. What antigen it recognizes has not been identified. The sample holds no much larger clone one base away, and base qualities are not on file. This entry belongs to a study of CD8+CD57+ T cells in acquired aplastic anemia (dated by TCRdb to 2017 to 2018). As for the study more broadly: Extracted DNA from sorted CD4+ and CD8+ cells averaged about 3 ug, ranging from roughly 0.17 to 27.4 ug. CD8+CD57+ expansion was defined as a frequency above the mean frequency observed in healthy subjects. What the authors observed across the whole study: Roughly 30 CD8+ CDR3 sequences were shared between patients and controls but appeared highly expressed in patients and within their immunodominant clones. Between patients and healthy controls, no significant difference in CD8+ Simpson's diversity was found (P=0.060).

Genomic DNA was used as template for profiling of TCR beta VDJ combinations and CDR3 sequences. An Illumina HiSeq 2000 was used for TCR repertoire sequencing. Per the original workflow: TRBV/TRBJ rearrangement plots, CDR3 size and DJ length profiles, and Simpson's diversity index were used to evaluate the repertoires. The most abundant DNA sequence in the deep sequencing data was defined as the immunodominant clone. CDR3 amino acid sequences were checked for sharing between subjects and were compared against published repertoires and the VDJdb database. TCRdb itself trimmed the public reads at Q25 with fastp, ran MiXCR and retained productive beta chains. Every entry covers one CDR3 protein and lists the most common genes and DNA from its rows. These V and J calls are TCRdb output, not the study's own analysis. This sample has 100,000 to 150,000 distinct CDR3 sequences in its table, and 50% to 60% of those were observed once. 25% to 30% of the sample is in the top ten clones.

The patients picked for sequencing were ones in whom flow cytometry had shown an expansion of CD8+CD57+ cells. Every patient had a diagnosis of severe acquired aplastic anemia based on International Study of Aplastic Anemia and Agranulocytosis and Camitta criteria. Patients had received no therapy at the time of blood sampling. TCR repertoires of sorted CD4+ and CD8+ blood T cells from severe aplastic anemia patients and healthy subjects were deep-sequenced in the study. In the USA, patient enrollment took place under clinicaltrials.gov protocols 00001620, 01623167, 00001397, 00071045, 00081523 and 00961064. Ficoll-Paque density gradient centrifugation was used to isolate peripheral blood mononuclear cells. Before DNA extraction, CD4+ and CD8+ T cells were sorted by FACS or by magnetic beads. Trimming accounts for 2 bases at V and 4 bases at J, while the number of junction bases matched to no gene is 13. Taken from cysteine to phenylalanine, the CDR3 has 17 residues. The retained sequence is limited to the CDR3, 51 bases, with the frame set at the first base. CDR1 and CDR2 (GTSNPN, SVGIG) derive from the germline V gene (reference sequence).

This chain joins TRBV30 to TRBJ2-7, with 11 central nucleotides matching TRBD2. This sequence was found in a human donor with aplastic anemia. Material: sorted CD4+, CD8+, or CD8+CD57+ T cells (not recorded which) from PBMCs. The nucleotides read TGTGCCTGGAGTCCTCCCGATACTAGCGGGAGTCGATACGAGCAGTACTTC. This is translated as CAWSPPDTSGSRYEQYF.